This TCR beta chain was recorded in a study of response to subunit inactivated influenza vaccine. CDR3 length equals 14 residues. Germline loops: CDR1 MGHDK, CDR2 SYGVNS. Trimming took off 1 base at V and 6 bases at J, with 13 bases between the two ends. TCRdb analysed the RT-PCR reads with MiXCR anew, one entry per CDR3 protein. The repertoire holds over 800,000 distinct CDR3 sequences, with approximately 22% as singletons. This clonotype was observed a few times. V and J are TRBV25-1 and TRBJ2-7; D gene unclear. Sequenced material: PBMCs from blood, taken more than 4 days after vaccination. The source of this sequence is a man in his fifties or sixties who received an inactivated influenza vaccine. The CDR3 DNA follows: TGTGCCAGCAGTGAATCCGTTTTTTCGACCGAGCAGTACTTC. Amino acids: CASSESVFSTEQYF.